This section outlines one T cell receptor (beta chain) sequence together with its context. The data originate from a study of blood T cell repertoires in COVID-19. Whole-study context: Spain, Italy and the United States supplied samples that represented acute and convalescent COVID-19. PBMCs, B-cell-depleted T cells, or T cells provided the cDNA or gDNA that made up the material.

Authors' analysis steps: Cell counts per sample came from amplifying reference gene primers. The protocol was immunoSEQ multiplex PCR, while the TCRdb copy is restricted to in-frame clones and leaves out a portion. That table is the source of V, J and clone size, and D and trimming were worked out from the DNA. The sample lists 150,000 to 190,000 clones; roughly 82% were seen once. V shed 4 bases and J 8 bases; nucleotides not matched to a gene: 10. Germline V CDR1 and CDR2: SGHRS, YFSETQ. This CDR3 region has 15 residues. The sample taken for sequencing was peripheral blood. The chain carries TRBV5-1 and TRBJ1-2; 11 nucleotides align to TRBD1. The sequence was obtained from a woman aged 50 to 65 with acute or convalescent COVID-19. CDR3 bases: TGCGCCAGCAGCGCTCAAGGACAGGGGGCTGAAGGCTACACCTTC. It specifies CASSAQGQGAEGYTF.